This TCR beta chain was sequenced during a study of CD8+CD57+ T cells in acquired aplastic anemia. CDR3 and TCR beta VDJ profiling relied on a genomic DNA template. MiXCR was run by TCRdb on the reads, yielding one entry per CDR3 protein. The data show some 98,000 distinct CDR3 sequences, 65% to 70% seen once. The authors sequenced patients whose flow cytometry had shown CD8+CD57+ cell expansion. There were no patients without severe acquired aplastic anemia. Sequenced input: sorted CD4+, CD8+, or CD8+CD57+ T cells (not recorded which) from PBMCs. This TCR was recovered from a human donor with aplastic anemia.

The CDR3 bases are TGCAGTGCCCCTCCCTTGCTAGCGGGAGACACAGATACGCAGTATTTT. This encodes CSAPPLLAGDTDTQYF. The chain joins TRBV20-1 to TRBJ2-3; 10 bases fit TRBD2. V gave up 6 bases and J gave up 2 bases; unmatched junction bases: 11. Germline lookup yields CDR1 DFQATT and CDR2 SNEGSKA (reference sequence). The CDR3 is 16 amino acids.